This is a list of T cell receptor beta chains from one sample in a study of long-term antiretroviral therapy in people with HIV. This table comes from immunoSEQ multiplex PCR, and its TCRdb copy is limited to in-frame clones, with some not included. The sample holds 25,000 or so clones; about 88% are singletons and the top ten take around 3.6%. Material: unsorted PBMCs, obtained 1.9 years after starting antiretroviral therapy. These TCRs come from a woman aged 25 to 45 with HIV. CDR3s include the opening cysteine and the closing phenylalanine or tryptophan.

TRBV7-8,TRBJ1-2,15,CASSPRGDSNYGYTF
TRBV29-1,TRBJ2-4,17,CSVEKLVGERAKNIQYF
TRBV10-3,TRBJ1-1,12,CAISGGTAEAFF
TRBV29-1,TRBJ1-5,13,CSVLDRVDQPQHF
TRBV30,TRBJ1-1,15,CAWSVWAGGNTEAFF
TRBV4-1,TRBJ2-2,16,CASSSQAGVNTGELFF
TRBV29-1,TRBJ1-4,13,CSVSRQGGEKLFF
TRBV18,TRBJ1-1,15,CASSPLEGGMTEAFF
TRBV5-1,TRBJ2-5,13,CASSLSGQETQYF
TRBV2,TRBJ2-5,11,CASSIQETQYF
TRBV5-8,TRBJ1-5,15,CASRLAGTSNQPQHF
TRBV2,TRBJ1-5,12,CASSEEPQPQHF
TRBV5-6,TRBJ1-2,15,CASSLEGFGGSGYTF
TRBV9,TRBJ1-2,17,CASSVVKLTSTFYGYTF
TRBV30,TRBJ2-5,12,CAWSSDEETQYF
TRBV5-5,TRBJ2-1,14,CASSPLGPSNEQFF
TRBV27,TRBJ2-1,14,CASTPWGDNNEQFF
TRBV7-2,TRBJ2-2,15,CASSFSGGYTGELFF
TRBV19,TRBJ1-5,13,CASSIGTGSPQHF
TRBV29-1,TRBJ2-5,12,CSVVWGGETQYF
TRBV7-6,TRBJ1-1,15,CASSLAQGGGTEAFF
TRBV10-2,TRBJ2-4,17,CASRIQTGSTRKNIQYF
TRBV11-1,TRBJ1-1,14,CASSPTGLNTEAFF
TRBV11-2,TRBJ2-3,19,CASSLGIRGPGGVRDTQYF
TRBV12-5,TRBJ2-5,14,CASGQTGSRETQYF
TRBV29-1,TRBJ1-1,15,CSAPGTSLFSSEAFF
TRBV5-1,TRBJ1-3,15,CASTVEGNPGNTIYF
TRBV5-6,TRBJ1-5,16,CASSLASVGAIQPQHF
TRBV12-5,TRBJ1-2,16,CASGFRTTDGNYGYTF
TRBV9,TRBJ2-3,13,CASSVDSTDTQYF
TRBV9,TRBJ1-6,13,CASTGTDNSPLHF
TRBV19,TRBJ1-6,14,CASNPSGGVMPLHF
TRBV5-1,TRBJ2-5,15,CASSLAARTQETQYF
TRBV29-1,TRBJ1-1,11,CSVGGGGRAFF
TRBV19,TRBJ1-4,15,CASSIVRGTNEKLFF
TRBV18,TRBJ1-1,13,CASSSRGDTEAFF
TRBV5-1,TRBJ1-2,14,CASSSGQGEGGYTF
TRBV14,TRBJ2-2,20,CASSHHGDTGGSVYTGELFF
TRBV19,TRBJ1-2,13,CASAREGGRGYTF
TRBV6-1,TRBJ2-3,13,CASSADRADTQYF
TRBV5-1,TRBJ2-2,14,CASSLGQGTGELFF
TRBV30,TRBJ1-1,12,CAWSRQGFEAFF